This T cell receptor beta chain was obtained from a study of response to subunit inactivated influenza vaccine. MiXCR, applied by TCRdb to the RT-PCR reads, yields one record per CDR3 protein. Here the sample spans around 500,000 distinct CDR3 sequences, approximately 9.9% being singletons. Germline loops: CDR1 LNHNV, CDR2 YYDKDF (reference sequence). V gave up 5 bases and J gave up 2 bases; unmatched junction bases: 7. The CDR3 extends over 15 amino acids. Sequencing used PBMCs from blood, obtained 45 days after vaccination. The sequence was obtained from a man aged 45-60 years who received an inactivated influenza vaccine. This chain joins TRBV15 and TRBJ2-3; TRBD1 matches at 7 bases. The CDR3 sequence: CATSGRDSHTDTQYF. The CDR3 DNA follows: TGTGCCACCAGCGGCCGGGACAGCCACACAGATACGCAGTATTTT.